Below are 20 T cell receptor beta chains sequenced from a single sample in a study of cytomegalovirus exposure and HLA in healthy donors. The PCR contained 60 Vbeta and 13 Jbeta primers. Some clones are missing from TCRdb's copy, which holds only in-frame ones; the method was immunoSEQ multiplex PCR. The data show 110,000 to 150,000 clones, approximately 79% seen once. The specimen was PBMCs. These receptors were collected from a woman aged 45-65 years in good health and CMV-seropositive.

This chain uses TRBV5-1 with TRBJ2-7; D is possibly TRBD1 (6 bases). V was clipped by 4 bases and J by 3 bases, with 11 bases between them. CDR1 SGHRS and CDR2 YFSETQ come from the germline V gene. The length of the CDR3 is 13 residues. This CDR3 reads CASSRDTVYEQYF. Here the CDR3 DNA reads TGCGCCAGCAGCAGGGACACTGTCTACGAGCAGTACTTC.

This chain links TRBV5-1 with TRBJ2-1, with D maybe TRBD1 (6 bases). Trimming removed 0 bases from V and 6 bases from J, with 16 bases in between. CDR1 is SGHRS, CDR2 YFSETQ, per germline. The CDR3 is made up of 16 amino acids. CDR3 DNA: TGCGCCAGCAGCTTGGATTGGCAGGGGAAGGGCAATGAGCAGTTCTTC. It specifies CASSLDWQGKGNEQFF.

The chain couples TRBV30 to TRBJ2-2; D unresolved. The V end lost 2 bases, the J end lost 4 bases, and 11 bases lay between the germline ends. The germline CDR1 and CDR2 sequences are GTSNPN and SVGIG (reference sequence). CDR3 length: 14 amino acids. This chain's CDR3 is CAWSITAPTGELFF. For the CDR3, the DNA is TGTGCCTGGAGTATCACAGCCCCCACCGGGGAGCTGTTTTTT.

The V gene is TRBV5-4, the J gene TRBJ2-1; TRBD2 might be the D (6 bases). Germline CDR1 is SGHNT and CDR2 is YYREEE (reference sequence). Between the trimmed V and J ends, which lost 0 bases and 8 bases, there was a span of 15 bases. This CDR3 is built from 15 residues. The CDR3 DNA sequence: TGTGCCAGCAGCTTGGATCATGCGGGGCGGGATGAGCAGTTCTTC. Translating gives CASSLDHAGRDEQFF.

This chain links TRBV20-1 with TRBJ2-2, with D unresolved. V lost 2 bases to trimming and J lost 7 bases, with 5 bases between them. CDR3 size: 11 residues. Germline V gene data show CDR1 as DFQATT and CDR2 as SNEGSKA (reference sequence). The CDR3 loop reads CSARLDGELFF. In nucleotides, the CDR3 is TGCAGTGCTAGACTAGACGGGGAGCTGTTTTTT.

V is TRBV5-4 and J is TRBJ2-3; 14 nucleotides line up with TRBD2. This CDR3 comprises 17 residues. J lost 4 bases, V lost 2 bases, and 6 bases had no gene match. Per the germline V gene, CDR1 is SGHNT and CDR2 is YYREEE (reference sequence). CDR3 in amino acids: CASSFRLAGGRSDTQYF. The CDR3 DNA is TGTGCCAGCAGCTTCAGACTAGCGGGGGGGCGATCAGATACGCAGTATTTT.

This chain links TRBV27 with TRBJ2-2; perhaps TRBD2 as D (5 bases). CDR1 is MNHEY, CDR2 SMNVEV, per germline (reference sequence). Trimming stripped 1 base from V and 6 bases from J, with 6 bases between. The CDR3 is 13 amino acids. The DNA of the CDR3 is TGTGCCAGCAGTTTATACGGGGCCGGGGAGCTGTTTTTT. Amino acids: CASSLYGAGELFF.

This rearrangement joins TRBV18 to TRBJ1-1, with 10 bases fitting TRBD1. CDR3 length equals 17 residues. The ends lost 6 bases at V and 3 bases at J; junction bases unmatched: 13. CDR1 is KGHSH and CDR2 is LQKENI in the germline V gene. The CDR3 region is CASSPFGQGVSDTEAFF. The CDR3 DNA is TGTGCCAGCTCTCCGTTTGGACAGGGGGTCTCGGACACTGAAGCTTTCTTT.

The chain carries TRBV5-4 and TRBJ1-2, with a tentative D call TRBD1 (5 bases). Trimming stripped 6 bases from V and 8 bases from J, with 17 bases between. Germline loops: CDR1 SGHNT, CDR2 YYREEE (reference sequence). This CDR3 is 13 amino acids long. The CDR3 DNA sequence: TGTGCCAGCACACTTCAGGGAGCGGGGGGCTACACCTTC. It translates to CASTLQGAGGYTF. Full variable domain (rest looked up from reference TRBV5-4 and TRBJ1-2): ETGVTQSPTHLIKTRGQQVTLRCSSQSGHNTVSWYQQALGQGPQFIFQYYREEENGRGNFPPRFSGLQFPNYSSELNVNALELDDSALYLCASTLQGAGGYTFGSGTRLTVV.

On this clone itself: Germline is not matched at one junction end, which may reflect a read error. V is TRBV7-7 and J is TRBJ2-6; a weak D match, TRBD2 (6 bases). Looked up from germline, CDR1 is SSHAT and CDR2 is FNYEAQ (reference sequence). This CDR3 is built from 16 residues. CDR3 DNA: TGTGCTAGCAGCTTAGCGGAGGTCTCTGGGGCCAACGTCCTGACTTTC. Protein product: CASSLAEVSGANVLTF.

V usage is TRBV29-1 and J usage is TRBJ2-7, with D tentatively TRBD2 (6 bases). CDR3 length: 13 residues. Germline loops: CDR1 SQVTM, CDR2 ANQGSEA. V was cut by 7 bases and J by 3 bases, with 16 bases left in between. CDR3 in amino acids: CSGGEQSYYEQYF. Written as DNA, the CDR3 is TGCAGCGGGGGGGAACAGTCTTACTACGAGCAGTACTTC.

This rearrangement joins TRBV7-9 to TRBJ1-1; 10 bases fit TRBD1. The CDR3 extends over 14 amino acids. V shed 7 bases and J 6 bases; nucleotides not matched to a gene: 8. Germline V gene sequence: CDR1 SEHNR, CDR2 FQNEAQ (reference sequence). CDR3 amino acids: CASTLDRGYPEAFF. CDR3 nucleotides: TGTGCCAGCACCCTGGACAGGGGGTATCCTGAAGCTTTCTTT.

The V gene is TRBV19, the J gene TRBJ1-3; 8 nucleotides line up with TRBD1. Germline V lookup: CDR1 LNHDA, CDR2 SQIVND (reference sequence). V lost 4 bases, J lost 4 bases, and 12 bases stayed unmatched. The CDR3 sequence is 17 residues long. CDR3 in DNA: TGTGCCAGTAGTAGCCGCGGTCCGGGACAGGAGGGAAACACCATATATTTT. Translated, it gives CASSSRGPGQEGNTIYF.

The rearrangement joins TRBV7-3 to TRBJ1-4; 7 positions agree with TRBD1. Germline trimming cut 1 base from V and 8 bases from J; bases unmatched to any gene: 7. CDR3 length: 15 residues. Germline V CDR1 and CDR2: SGHTA, FQGTGA. The CDR3 nucleotides are TGTGCCAGCAGCTTAAAAAGACAGGGTGACGAAAAACTGTTTTTT. It yields the protein CASSLKRQGDEKLFF.

This clone was observed a single time. This chain joins TRBV28 and TRBJ2-1, with 9 positions matching TRBD1. This CDR3 has 14 residues. V dropped 2 bases and J dropped 5; count of bases not matched to a gene: 1. The germline V gene encodes CDR1 MDHEN and CDR2 SYDVKM. The CDR3 is CASSLGTGNNEQFF. CDR3 in DNA: TGTGCCAGCAGTTTAGGGACAGGGAACAATGAGCAGTTCTTC. Together with reference TRBV28 and TRBJ2-1, the CDR3 gives the full variable domain: DVKVTQSSRYLVKRTGEKVFLECVQDMDHENMFWYRQDPGLGLRLIYFSYDVKMKEKGDIPEGYSVSREKKERFSLILESASTNQTSMYLCASSLGTGNNEQFFGPGTRLTVL.

The chain combines TRBV18 with TRBJ1-6; 8 bases agree with TRBD1. Germline lookup yields CDR1 KGHSH and CDR2 LQKENI. This CDR3 has 15 residues. Trimming took 2 bases from V and 10 from J; bases not matched to a gene: 7. CDR3 region: CASSPGQGARSPLHF. CDR3 bases: TGTGCCAGCTCACCAGGCCAGGGGGCGAGGTCACCCCTCCACTTT.

V and J are TRBV5-8 and TRBJ1-3, with D perhaps TRBD1 (5 bases). Trimming removed 1 base at V and 0 bases at J, with 17 bases between. The CDR3 covers 18 residues. The germline CDR1 and CDR2 sequences are SGHTS and YDEGEE. The CDR3 DNA follows: TGTGCCAGCAGCTTGTTTGGATTGGGCAGGGCCTCTGGAAACACCATATATTTT. This encodes CASSLFGLGRASGNTIYF.

The CDR3 DNA is TGTGCCAGTAGTATAGGCGGCAGGGGAATAGGTGAGCAGTTCTTC. Translation gives CASSIGGRGIGEQFF. The V call is TRBV19, the J call TRBJ2-1; a weak D match, TRBD1 (6 bases). The CDR3 contains 15 residues. The V gene lost 1 base and the J gene lost 9 bases, with 16 bases spanning the gap. CDR1 and CDR2 from the germline V gene are LNHDA and SQIVND (reference sequence). Based on the CDR3 plus reference TRBV19 and TRBJ2-1, the full variable domain is DGGITQSPKYLFRKEGQNVTLSCEQNLNHDAMYWYRQDPGQGLRLIYYSQIVNDFQKGDIAEGYSVSREKKESFPLTVTSAQKNPTAFYLCASSIGGRGIGEQFFGPGTRLTVL.

This CDR3 reads CASSLGGRAARDKQFF. The CDR3 DNA reads TGTGCCAGCAGCTTAGGCGGGAGGGCGGCCCGGGACAAGCAGTTCTTC. The genes are TRBV7-2 and TRBJ2-1, with 9 bases lining up with TRBD2. CDR1 and CDR2 from the germline V gene are SGHTA and FQGNSA. This CDR3 spans 16 amino acids. Trimming removed 1 base from V and 11 bases from J; junction bases left unmatched: 12.

The CDR3 protein is CASSQDLNTGELFF. In DNA form, the CDR3 reads TGTGCCAGCAGCCAAGACTTGAACACCGGGGAGCTGTTTTTT. The chain has TRBV14 and TRBJ2-2, with D uncertain. CDR1 SGHDN and CDR2 FVKESK come from the germline V gene. Trimming removed 0 bases from V and 1 base from J, with 3 bases in between. The length of the CDR3 is 14 residues.